Here is one TCR beta chain with its context. This clonotype occurred many times. What this receptor recognizes is not known. No per-base quality is available; no much larger clone lies one base away. The data originate from a study of T cells in Graves' hyperthyroidism and ophthalmopathy (dated by TCRdb to about 2019). Concerning the study at large: Peripheral blood was sampled at the time of initial diagnosis, prior to any treatment. A discovery cohort of roughly 100 patients, fewer than 50 with Graves' ophthalmopathy and 57 with stable Graves' hyperthyroidism, was used to find distinguishing TCR V-J signatures. Prospective prediction of ophthalmopathy was tested in an independent validation cohort consisting of 18 hyperthyroidism patients and 15 or so patients who later progressed to ophthalmopathy. The roughly 100 discovery patients were divided at random into training and test sets in a 7:3 ratio. Thyroid tissue and blood T-cell repertoires from more than five Graves' hyperthyroidism patients were also compared in the study. After sampling, hyperthyroidism patients received methimazole starting at 30 mg daily, and ophthalmopathy patients received high-dose intravenous methylprednisolone. The paper describes TCR Vbeta CDR3 sequencing of 135 peripheral blood samples, made up of approximately 40 ophthalmopathy patients, roughly 72 hyperthyroidism patients and some 17 progressor patients.

TCR beta CDR3 regions were amplified from RNA transcripts. For the first round of RT-PCR on the TCR CDR3, the HTBI primer set was used together with the Qiagen OneStep RT-PCR kit. Libraries were constructed in a second round of multiplex PCR, after which size selection and purification were performed. Sequencing of the libraries was done on an Illumina HiSeq2000 using paired-end 100 bp reads. On the study's bioinformatics: SOAPnuke was used to process the raw data, with reads discarded if the reads contained adapters or uncalled bases, had a mean Phred below 15, or lacked an exact constant-primer or identifier match. High-quality paired reads were merged using COPE v1.2.5, and each unique nucleotide sequence was defined as a clonotype. MiTCR v1.1 was used to align the clonotypes against IMGT TRBV, TRBD and TRBJ reference segments. Only V-J combinations with frequency above 0.0001, covering roughly 99% of repertoires, were analysed. A TCS score was defined as the ratio of F50 (clonal expansion) to E x V (chaos), with BLOSUM62-based TCRdist applied between CDR3 peptides within each V-J. Welch's t-statistics and random forest reduced fewer than 550 V-J features to 13, which were used in a naive Bayes classifier (R e1071). Clones were called with MiXCR by TCRdb after fastp trimmed the public reads at Q25, and only in-frame beta chains were retained. Merged by CDR3 protein, the rows form single entries marked with the most common genes and DNA. The authors' filters were not applied to this entry. Counted in this sample were around 620,000 distinct CDR3 sequences; around 15% of them appeared once. The top ten hold 3% to 4% of the sample.

Study-level results and caveats: Blood samples also contained most of the expanded thyroid clonotypes (frequency above 0.001), which suggests that blood repertoires may reflect thyroid immune responses. Sample size was not statistically predetermined, and investigators were not blinded to group allocation. Ophthalmopathy was separated from stable hyperthyroidism by a 13 V-J signature model, with approximately 89% sensitivity and about 84% specificity obtained in cross-validation and 80%/75% obtained in testing. In validation, the model predicted progression to ophthalmopathy a median of about 6.8 months before onset, with over 55% sensitivity and 72.22% specificity.

CDR3 length: 15 amino acids, cysteine to phenylalanine. Left in the record is the CDR3 DNA by itself, 45 bases read in frame from the first base. V lost 10 bases and J lost 1 base, and the count of bases not matched to a germline gene is 7. Per the germline V gene, KGHDR is the CDR1 and SFDVKD is the CDR2. Graves' hyperthyroidism was defined as stable when no progression to ophthalmopathy occurred over 18 months of follow-up. Hyperthyroidism patients were newly diagnosed, with disease duration under 2 months, and aged 18 to 65 years. The study excluded patients with uncontrolled infections, other autoimmune diseases, pregnancy or lactation. Diagnoses were established on the basis of clinical symptoms, serum thyroxine and TRAb, thyroid ultrasound, and orbital computed tomography. PBMCs were separated from under 11 ml of fresh peripheral blood using Ficoll-Paque density gradient centrifugation. Total RNA was extracted with Trizol reagent, and quality was checked on an Agilent 2100 Bioanalyzer.

This receptor was identified in a woman aged 25 to 39 with Graves' hyperthyroidism. The rearranged chain carries TRBV24-1 and TRBJ2-2; TRBD1 agrees with 8 junctional bases. The sample consisted of blood. This receptor carries the CDR3 CATQRTGWNTGELFF. The DNA reads as follows: TGTGCCACGCAAAGGACAGGGTGGAACACCGGGGAGCTGTTTTTT.